The rows below give T cell receptor beta chains drawn from one sample of a study of CD8 T cells in ankylosing spondylitis. TCRdb re-called the 5' RACE reads with MiXCR, one entry per CDR3 protein. This table has more than 200,000 distinct CDR3 sequences, more than 20% appearing once. Sequenced material: blood, either unsorted or a sorted T cell fraction (not recorded which). The source is a male donor with ankylosing spondylitis or in good health (not recorded which). Each CDR3 is given with its conserved first and last residue. The D gene is left open where the match is weak. Clone size is given for some rows only: seen once, a few or many times, or a class if the clone is expanded.

j_gene,d_gene,v_gene,len,abundance,CDR3aa,CDR3nt
TRBJ2-1,NA,TRBV20-1,13,NA,CSARLASWGEQFF,TGCAGTGCTAGGCTAGCGAGTTGGGGTGAGCAGTTCTTC
TRBJ2-1,NA,TRBV29-1,12,many,CSVGTLYNEQFF,TGCAGCGTTGGGACACTCTACAATGAGCAGTTCTTC
TRBJ2-3,TRBD2,TRBV20-1,14,many,CSASLAAMTDTQYF,TGCAGTGCGAGTCTAGCGGCGATGACAGATACGCAGTATTTT
TRBJ2-1,TRBD2,TRBV7-9,16,few,CASSPTSGGEYNEQFF,TGTGCCAGCAGCCCAACAAGCGGGGGAGAATACAATGAGCAGTTCTTC
TRBJ2-5,NA,TRBV12-3/TRBV12-4,13,NA,CASSSMGSETQYF,TGTGCCAGCAGTTCAATGGGTTCTGAGACCCAGTACTTC
TRBJ2-1,TRBD2,TRBV6-1,17,NA,CASSPLAGGTLGNEQFF,TGTGCCAGCAGCCCACTAGCGGGGGGAACCCTAGGCAATGAGCAGTTCTTC
TRBJ2-1,NA,TRBV6-5,12,few,CASARRPNEQFF,TGTGCCAGCGCCCGACGGCCCAATGAGCAGTTCTTC
TRBJ2-3,TRBD2,TRBV10-3,17,NA,CAISESYVAGALATQYF,TGTGCCATCAGTGAGTCGTACGTAGCGGGGGCGCTAGCTACGCAGTATTTT
TRBJ1-5,TRBD1,TRBV20-1,15,NA,CSAPTGQGANQPQHF,TGCAGTGCGCCCACGGGGCAGGGGGCCAATCAGCCCCAGCATTTT
TRBJ2-3,NA,TRBV20-1,12,few,CSAAPNVDTQYF,TGCAGTGCTGCCCCTAATGTGGATACGCAGTATTTT
TRBJ2-1,NA,TRBV6-4,15,many,CASSVGGASYNEQFF,TGTGCCAGCAGTGTTGGGGGGGCCTCCTACAATGAGCAGTTCTTC
TRBJ2-7,NA,TRBV25-1,16,many,CASSASGRGRIFEQYF,TGTGCCAGCAGTGCCTCAGGGCGGGGGCGGATTTTCGAGCAGTACTTC
TRBJ2-5,TRBD1,TRBV12-3/TRBV12-4,14,NA,CASSQGQGQETQYF,TGTGCCAGCAGCCAGGGACAGGGCCAAGAGACCCAGTACTTC
TRBJ1-6,NA,TRBV10-3,13,once,CAIGTEGKSPLHF,TGTGCCATCGGAACTGAGGGAAAGTCACCCCTCCACTTT
TRBJ2-1,NA,TRBV20-1,15,NA,CSANRLTRSYNEQFF,TGCAGTGCTAACCGACTAACCCGTTCCTACAATGAGCAGTTCTTC
TRBJ1-4,TRBD1,TRBV7-8,15,many,CASSGLGQGPGKLFF,TGTGCCAGCAGCGGCCTAGGACAGGGGCCAGGAAAACTGTTTTTT
TRBJ2-2,TRBD1,TRBV2,13,NA,CAGTGTGVRVLFF,TGTGCCGGCACCGGGACAGGGGTTCGGGTGCTGTTTTTT
TRBJ2-1,NA,TRBV29-1,18,many,CSVDADRKQSLGYNEQFF,TGCAGCGTTGACGCAGACAGGAAACAGTCTCTGGGTTACAATGAGCAGTTCTTC
TRBJ1-5,NA,TRBV20-1,14,many,CSATPGQFNQPQHF,TGCAGTGCTACCCCGGGCCAGTTTAATCAGCCCCAGCATTTT
TRBJ1-6,NA,TRBV20-1,14,NA,CSARADKPNSPLHF,TGCAGTGCTAGAGCAGACAAACCTAATTCACCCCTCCACTTT
TRBJ2-1,TRBD1,TRBV12-3/TRBV12-4,15,NA,CASSFAIQGTGEQFF,TGTGCCAGCAGTTTTGCCATACAGGGGACGGGTGAGCAGTTCTTC
TRBJ1-2,TRBD1,TRBV29-1,13,many,CSVGQGEGYGYTF,TGCAGCGTGGGACAGGGGGAGGGCTATGGCTACACCTTC
TRBJ1-2,NA,TRBV6-1,13,many,CASRKDGNYGYTF,TGTGCCAGCAGGAAGGACGGAAACTATGGCTACACCTTC
TRBJ2-2,NA,TRBV20-1,17,many,CSARPGNFPSNTGELFF,TGCAGTGCTAGACCAGGGAATTTTCCGTCAAACACCGGGGAGCTGTTTTTT
TRBJ2-3,TRBD2,TRBV20-1,14,many,CSARRSGATDTQYF,TGCAGTGCTCGTCGTAGCGGGGCGACAGATACGCAGTATTTT
TRBJ2-1,NA,TRBV19,14,NA,CASSGDGSYNEQFF,TGTGCCAGTAGTGGGGATGGCTCCTACAATGAGCAGTTCTTC
TRBJ2-1,NA,TRBV20-1,14,few,CSVSRDPRNNEQFF,TGCAGTGTTAGCCGGGACCCCCGGAACAATGAGCAGTTCTTC
TRBJ1-5,NA,TRBV6-1,17,many,CASRPDLTEYSNQPQHF,TGTGCCAGCAGACCAGACCTGACAGAGTATAGCAATCAGCCCCAGCATTTT